This T cell receptor (beta chain) was observed in a study of human T cells and chemical hapten exposure. About the study: DPC at 0.01% went onto the upper back in patch tests, read at 6 days.

In germline, CDR1 is SGHVS, CDR2 FQNEAQ. This CDR3 is 15 amino acids long. The V gene end was trimmed by 0 bases and the J gene end by 5 bases; junction bases not matched to a gene: 4. Time point specified: pre-sensitization, week 0. Indicated treatment: therapeutic diphenylcyclopropenone sensitization with weekly scalp DPC. Individual cDNA molecules in this library carried unique molecular identifiers. One entry per CDR3 protein results from TCRdb running MiXCR on the RACE reads. The sample gives some 300,000 distinct CDR3 sequences, about 5.4% of which show up once; less than 9% is in the top ten. This clonotype was detected ten times or more.

This TCR derives from a woman younger than 30 with alopecia areata. Some clones in this sample may be carry-over from other donors' samples. The chain is built from TRBV7-8 and TRBJ2-3, with TRBD1 matching 8 bases. The material sequenced was whole blood, taken in connection with sensitization to the hapten diphenylcyclopropenone (DPC). DNA for the CDR3: TGTGCCAGCAGCTTAGCTACAACAGGGGGAGATACGCAGTATTTT. This gives the protein CASSLATTGGDTQYF.